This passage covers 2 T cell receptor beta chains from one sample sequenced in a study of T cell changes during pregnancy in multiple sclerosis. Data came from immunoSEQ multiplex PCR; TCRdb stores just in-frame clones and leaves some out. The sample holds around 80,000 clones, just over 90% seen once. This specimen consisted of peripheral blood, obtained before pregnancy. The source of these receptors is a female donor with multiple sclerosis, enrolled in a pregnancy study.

The CDR3 region has the DNA TGTGCCAGCAGCCGCAGGGAAGGCTATGGCTACACCTTC. Protein sequence: CASSRREGYGYTF. V is TRBV14 and J is TRBJ1-2, with a possible D match to TRBD1 (5 bases). Germline CDR1 is SGHDN and CDR2 is FVKESK. V lost 4 bases and J lost 4, with 10 bases in between. The CDR3 runs 13 residues.

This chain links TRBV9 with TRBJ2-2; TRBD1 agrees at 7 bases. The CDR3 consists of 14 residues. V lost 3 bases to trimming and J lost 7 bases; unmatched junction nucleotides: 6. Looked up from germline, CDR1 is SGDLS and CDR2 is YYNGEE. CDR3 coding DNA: TGTGCCAGCAGCGGCACAGGGGACAACGGGGAGCTGTTTTTT. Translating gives CASSGTGDNGELFF.